This T cell receptor beta chain originates from a study of cytomegalovirus exposure and HLA in healthy donors. The assay was immunoSEQ multiplex PCR, and TCRdb's table has in-frame clones only and misses some. The sample has some 290,000 clones; roughly 87% are singletons. CDR3 length: 12 amino acids. Trimming pared 7 bases from V and 4 bases from J, leaving 11 bases between. Looked up from germline, CDR1 is LGHNT and CDR2 is FRNRAP. Overall study findings and caveats: In vitro work confirmed that a few CMV-associated chains recognize CMV antigens. The tendency of first-cohort TCR clusters to co-occur in the roughly 130 validation repertoires was the finding of a later analysis.

As for this clone: What it binds is not known.

Sequenced sample: PBMCs. The clonotype was recovered from a man aged 30-40 years in good health and CMV-seronegative. This chain connects TRBV12-5 to TRBJ2-7; possibly TRBD1 for D (5 bases). For the CDR3, the DNA is TGTGCTAGTGCCACCCAGGGATACGAGCAGTACTTC. Translation gives CASATQGYEQYF.